This TCR beta chain came from a study of regulatory T cells in long-lasting Graves disease. Whole-study context: Graves' patients who were just diagnosed had used antithyroid drugs for under 3 months. Findings of the study overall: Favored gene segments in persistent disease were TRBV28, TRBJ1-2 and TRBJ2-5.

For TCR beta, libraries came from iRepertoire HTBI primers and Arm-PCR of CDR3 regions. A single record per CDR3 protein comes from TCRdb applying MiXCR to the multiplex PCR reads. The sample has a few hundred thousand distinct CDR3 sequences; about 11% are singletons. In regard to this clonotype: The antigen remains unidentified.

The time point was: newly diagnosed GD, antithyroid drugs for less than 3 months. PBMCs provided the RNA from which the TCR library was made. An endocrinology department located in Xi'an, China, was where the patients came from. CDR1 SGHVS and CDR2 FQNEAQ come from the germline V gene. The ends were cut back, 8 bases at V and 5 bases at J, with 6 bases in the middle. The CDR3 runs to 10 residues. These same data were also listed under a study on T cells in Graves' hyperthyroidism and ophthalmopathy. That paper adds: In the first-round RT-PCR of the TCR CDR3, the HTBI primer set was used.

This chain uses TRBV7-8 with TRBJ2-5; unclear D gene. Sequencing was performed on peripheral blood mononuclear cells (PBMCs), taken at new diagnosis, from a patient treated with antithyroid drugs. The sequence came from a woman younger than 35 with Graves disease. The CDR3 sequence is CASLGETQYF. The CDR3 region has the DNA TGTGCCAGCTTGGGGGAGACCCAGTACTTC.